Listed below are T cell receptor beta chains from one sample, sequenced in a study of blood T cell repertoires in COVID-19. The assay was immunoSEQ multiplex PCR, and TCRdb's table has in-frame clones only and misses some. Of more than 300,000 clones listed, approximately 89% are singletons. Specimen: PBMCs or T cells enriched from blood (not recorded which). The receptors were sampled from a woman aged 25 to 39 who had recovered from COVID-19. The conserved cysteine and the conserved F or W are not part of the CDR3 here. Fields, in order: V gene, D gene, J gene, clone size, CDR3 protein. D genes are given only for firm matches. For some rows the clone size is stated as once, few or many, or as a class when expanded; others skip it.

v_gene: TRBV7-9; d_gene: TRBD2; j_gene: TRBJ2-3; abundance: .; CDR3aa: ASSRRAGRGTDTQY
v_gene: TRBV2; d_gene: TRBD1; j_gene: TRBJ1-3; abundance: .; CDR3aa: ASSVDLGQISGNTIY
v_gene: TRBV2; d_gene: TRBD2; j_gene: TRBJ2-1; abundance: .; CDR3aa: ATRRGAGNEQF
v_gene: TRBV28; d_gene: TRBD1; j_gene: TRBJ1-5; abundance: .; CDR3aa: ASSRGQGLNQPQH
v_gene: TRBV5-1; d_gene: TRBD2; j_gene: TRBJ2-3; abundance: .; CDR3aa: ASSPGTSRSTDTQY
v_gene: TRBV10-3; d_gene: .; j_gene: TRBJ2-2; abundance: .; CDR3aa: AIKWGGANTGELF
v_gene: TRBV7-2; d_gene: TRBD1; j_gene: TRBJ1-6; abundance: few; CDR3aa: ASSAGGTGDSPLH
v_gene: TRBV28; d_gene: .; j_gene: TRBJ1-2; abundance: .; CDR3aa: ATLSDGYGYT
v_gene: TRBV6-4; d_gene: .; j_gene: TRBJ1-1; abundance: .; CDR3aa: ASSDTDRNTEAF
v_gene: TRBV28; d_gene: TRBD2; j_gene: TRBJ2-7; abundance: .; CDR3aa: ASSEIAGGIYEQY
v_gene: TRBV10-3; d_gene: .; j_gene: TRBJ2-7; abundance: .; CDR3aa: AIWGGDQDYEQY
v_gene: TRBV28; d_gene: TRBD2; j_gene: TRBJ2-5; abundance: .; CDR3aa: ASRTSGRTDETQY
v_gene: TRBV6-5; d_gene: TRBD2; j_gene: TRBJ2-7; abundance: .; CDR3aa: ASSYSVAGDSEQY
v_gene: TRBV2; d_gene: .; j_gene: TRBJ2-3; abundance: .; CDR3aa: ASSEDNPGADTQY
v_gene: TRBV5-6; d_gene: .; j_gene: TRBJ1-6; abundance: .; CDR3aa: ASSSRARGIFGSPLH
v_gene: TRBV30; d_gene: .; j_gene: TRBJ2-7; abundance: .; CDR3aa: AWSKRDQEQY
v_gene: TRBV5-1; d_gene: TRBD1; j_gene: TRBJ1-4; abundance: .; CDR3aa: ASTSATGSNEKLF
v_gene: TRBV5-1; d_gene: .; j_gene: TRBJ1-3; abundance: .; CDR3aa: ASTQGRQSSGNTIY
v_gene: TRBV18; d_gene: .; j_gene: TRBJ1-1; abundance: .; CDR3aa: ASSPVSGNTEAF
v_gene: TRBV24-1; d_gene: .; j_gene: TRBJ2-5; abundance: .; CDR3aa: ATSDSGHEETQY
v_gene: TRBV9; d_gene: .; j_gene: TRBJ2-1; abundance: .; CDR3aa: ASSLTHQYNEQF
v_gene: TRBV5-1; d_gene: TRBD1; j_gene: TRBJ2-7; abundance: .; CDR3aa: ASRLGIWDSSYEQY
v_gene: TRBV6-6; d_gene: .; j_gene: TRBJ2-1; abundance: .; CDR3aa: ASILDDGGFGEQF
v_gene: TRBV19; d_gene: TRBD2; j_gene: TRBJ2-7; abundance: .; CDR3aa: ASSTLAGAYEQY
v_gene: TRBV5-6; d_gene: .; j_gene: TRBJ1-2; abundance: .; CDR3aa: ASSLLARATYGYT
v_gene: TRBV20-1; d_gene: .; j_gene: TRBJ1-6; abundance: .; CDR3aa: SASGDSPLH
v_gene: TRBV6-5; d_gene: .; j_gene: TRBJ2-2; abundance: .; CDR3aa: ASSYGQLTGELF
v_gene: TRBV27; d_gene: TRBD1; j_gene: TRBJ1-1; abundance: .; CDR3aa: ASSSGTGNTEAF
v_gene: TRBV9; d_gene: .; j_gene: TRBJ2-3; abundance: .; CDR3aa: ASSAGQPSTDTQY
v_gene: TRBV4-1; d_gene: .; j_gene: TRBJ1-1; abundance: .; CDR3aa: ASSQGYMNTEAF
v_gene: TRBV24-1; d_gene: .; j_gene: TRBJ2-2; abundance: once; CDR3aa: ATSDFRGAGELF
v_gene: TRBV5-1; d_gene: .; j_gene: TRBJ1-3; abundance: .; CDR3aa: ASSLEGLQSGNTIY
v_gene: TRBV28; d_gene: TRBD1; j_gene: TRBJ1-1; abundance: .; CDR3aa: ASSPTGVRLSEAF
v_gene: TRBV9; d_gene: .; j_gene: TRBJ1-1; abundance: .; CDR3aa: ASSVGSDTEAF
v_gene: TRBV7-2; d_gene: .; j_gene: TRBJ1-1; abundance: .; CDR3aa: ASTRGGRNTEAF
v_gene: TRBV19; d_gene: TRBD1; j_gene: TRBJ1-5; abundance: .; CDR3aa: ASRVTLGQGSNQPQH
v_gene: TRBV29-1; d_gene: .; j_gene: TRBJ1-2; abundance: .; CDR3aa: SVERGNIDGYT
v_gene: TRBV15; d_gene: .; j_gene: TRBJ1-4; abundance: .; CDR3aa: ATSRDLGATNEKLF
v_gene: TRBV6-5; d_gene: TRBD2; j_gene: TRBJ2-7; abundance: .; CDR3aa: ATRSGGAYEQY
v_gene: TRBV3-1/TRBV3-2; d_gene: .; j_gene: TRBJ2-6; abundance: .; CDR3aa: ASSHKNFRDWFAGANVLT
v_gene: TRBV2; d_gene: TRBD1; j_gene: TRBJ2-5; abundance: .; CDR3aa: ASRATGGETQY
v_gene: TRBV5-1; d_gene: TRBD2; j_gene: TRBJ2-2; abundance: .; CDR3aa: ASSLHLAGAGELF
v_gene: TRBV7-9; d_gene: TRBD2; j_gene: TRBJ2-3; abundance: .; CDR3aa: ASSSRLAGGPAHYAQY
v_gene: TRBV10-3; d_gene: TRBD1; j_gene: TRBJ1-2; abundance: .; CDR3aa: AISEAIQGANYGYT
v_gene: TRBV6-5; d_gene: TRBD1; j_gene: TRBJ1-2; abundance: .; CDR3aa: ASSSYRGSNYGYT
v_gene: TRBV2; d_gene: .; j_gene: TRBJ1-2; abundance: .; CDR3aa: ASSQQGNNSGYT
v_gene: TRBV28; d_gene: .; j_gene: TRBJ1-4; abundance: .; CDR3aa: ASSRRDTMIEKLF
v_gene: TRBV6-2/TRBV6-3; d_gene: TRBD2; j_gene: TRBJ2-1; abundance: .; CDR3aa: ASSSINRLAGGLNEQF
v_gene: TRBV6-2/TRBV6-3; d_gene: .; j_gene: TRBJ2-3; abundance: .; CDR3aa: ASSYDGGATDTQY
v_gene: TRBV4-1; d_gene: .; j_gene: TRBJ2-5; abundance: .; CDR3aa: ASSRAGSTNKETQY